A single sample is the source of the 13 T cell receptor beta chains below, sequenced in a study of cytomegalovirus exposure and HLA in healthy donors. Use of 60 Vbeta and 13 Jbeta primers characterized the PCR. Sequencing used immunoSEQ multiplex PCR; TCRdb keeps in-frame clones, though not all of them. The table has 170,000 or so clones, roughly 80% seen once. The material sequenced was PBMCs. These receptors were taken from a man aged 25 to 40 in good health and CMV-seropositive.

The V call is TRBV15, the J call TRBJ2-5; the D is unclear. The J call is doubtful: the DNA matches TRBJ2-7 better. There are 12 residues in the CDR3. The V gene's germline CDR1 is LNHNV and CDR2 YYDKDF (reference sequence). CDR3 protein: CATSVRGLEQYF. The CDR3 DNA is TGTGCCACCTCCGTCCGCGGCCTCGAGCAGTACTTC.

This clone showed up just once. This chain connects TRBV5-4 to TRBJ2-4; maybe TRBD2 (6 bases). The CDR3 consists of 15 residues. With 0 bases removed from V and 8 bases from J, the gap between germline ends came to 15 bases. Germline loops: CDR1 SGHNT, CDR2 YYREEE (reference sequence). The CDR3 protein is CASSLAGEGAYIQYF. The CDR3 nucleotides read TGTGCCAGCAGCTTGGCGGGGGAAGGGGCGTACATTCAGTACTTC.

The V and J genes are TRBV5-4 and TRBJ2-1; TRBD2 matches at 14 bases. CDR3 length: 16 amino acids. The germline gives CDR1 SGHNT, CDR2 YYREEE (reference sequence). V was clipped by 5 bases and J by 2 bases; unmatched bases: 3. In DNA form, the CDR3 reads TGTGCCAGCAGGGCGACTAGCGGGAGGGCCTACAATGAGCAGTTCTTC. This encodes CASRATSGRAYNEQFF.

The chain combines TRBV20-1 with TRBJ2-7; weak D call: TRBD1 (6 bases). Trimming removed 6 bases from V and 6 bases from J, with 12 bases in between. Germline V gene lookup returns CDR1 DFQATT and CDR2 SNEGSKA (reference sequence). The CDR3 is 11 residues long. The CDR3 reads CSARQAIEQYF. The DNA for the CDR3 is TGCAGTGCAAGACAGGCTATCGAGCAGTACTTC.

The CDR3: CASQGGTGANQPQHF. Written as DNA, the CDR3 is TGTGCCAGCCAGGGCGGGACAGGGGCTAATCAGCCCCAGCATTTT. The chain carries TRBV19 and TRBJ1-5; 10 positions agree with TRBD1. In germline, CDR1 is LNHDA, CDR2 SQIVND (reference sequence). Trimming removed 9 bases from V and 4 bases from J; junction bases left unmatched: 9. The CDR3 loop spans 15 amino acids. The whole variable domain, filled in from reference TRBV19 and TRBJ1-5, reads DGGITQSPKYLFRKEGQNVTLSCEQNLNHDAMYWYRQDPGQGLRLIYYSQIVNDFQKGDIAEGYSVSREKKESFPLTVTSAQKNPTAFYLCASQGGTGANQPQHFGDGTRLSIL.

The V gene is TRBV7-6, the J gene TRBJ2-5; TRBD2 aligns across 13 bases. CDR3 length equals 16 residues. V trimming: 5 bases; J trimming: 4 bases; junction bases outside the gene matches: 7. Germline V gene sequence: CDR1 SGHVS, CDR2 FNYEAQ. The CDR3 loop is CASSEGTSGIPETQYF. The DNA of the CDR3 is TGTGCCAGCAGCGAGGGGACTAGCGGGATACCAGAGACCCAGTACTTC.

The chain couples TRBV5-8 to TRBJ2-3; no clear D gene. This CDR3 region has 13 residues. V lost 0 bases to trimming and J lost 3 bases, with 5 bases between them. Per germline, CDR1 SGHTS and CDR2 YDEGEE. The DNA of the CDR3 is TGTGCCAGCAGCTTGGCCAGAACAGATACGCAGTATTTT. Translating gives CASSLARTDTQYF. Full variable domain (rest looked up from reference TRBV5-8 and TRBJ2-3): EAGVTQSPTHLIKTRGQQATLRCSPISGHTSVYWYQQALGLGLQFLLWYDEGEERNRGNFPPRFSGRQFPNYSSELNVNALELEDSALYLCASSLARTDTQYFGPGTRLTVL.

This chain links TRBV4-2 with TRBJ1-5; D call uncertain. Trimming cost V 1 base and J 2 bases, with 21 bases left between them. Looked up from germline, CDR1 is LGHNA and CDR2 is YNFKEQ. CDR3 length: 19 amino acids. In DNA form, the CDR3 reads TGTGCCAGCAGCCAAGTTCCCTCAGGCAGTTCCTATCGCAATCAGCCCCAGCATTTT. It codes for CASSQVPSGSSYRNQPQHF.

The chain couples TRBV7-2 to TRBJ2-7, with 7 bases matching TRBD2. The junction had 6 bases not matched to a gene; V was cut back by 4 bases and J by 3 bases. The germline V gene encodes CDR1 SGHTA and CDR2 FQGNSA. The CDR3 runs to 14 residues. The CDR3 loop is CASSSSSGNYEQYF. The CDR3 DNA is TGTGCCAGCAGCTCCTCAAGCGGGAACTACGAGCAGTACTTC.

The gene calls are TRBV7-2 and TRBJ2-3; the match to TRBD1 covers 7 bases. Looked up from germline, CDR1 is SGHTA and CDR2 is FQGNSA. The trim removed 6 bases at V and 2 bases at J, leaving 11 bases unmatched. CDR3 length: 16 amino acids. Here the CDR3 DNA reads TGTGCCAGCAGGACGCGGGCAGGGGGAGTCACAGATACGCAGTATTTT. This encodes CASRTRAGGVTDTQYF.

This chain links TRBV30 with TRBJ2-1; 9 nucleotides agree with TRBD2. The CDR3 extends over 17 amino acids. Germline lookup yields CDR1 GTSNPN and CDR2 SVGIG (reference sequence). With V trimmed by 5 bases and J by 4 bases, 15 bases remained unmatched. The CDR3 DNA reads as TGTGCCTGGGAGCCCGGAGAAGCGGGAGGTTTATACAATGAGCAGTTCTTC. Its translation is CAWEPGEAGGLYNEQFF.

To note about this clone: At one end, the junction sequence differs from germline, possibly due to a read error. At the DNA level, this CDR3 is encoded by other sequences in the same sample as well. The V call is TRBV9, the J call TRBJ2-7; 7 bases align to TRBD1. The CDR3 spans 14 residues. Germline V gene data show CDR1 as SGDLS and CDR2 as YYNGEE. The CDR3 here is CASSTDGHRGEQYF. The DNA of the CDR3 is TGTGCCAGCAGCACCGATGGGCACAGGGGCGAGCAGTATTTC.

The chain recombines TRBV29-1 with TRBJ2-7; D is perhaps TRBD1 (6 bases). CDR1 and CDR2 (germline): SQVTM, ANQGSEA. V lost 3 bases to trimming and J lost 0 bases, with 9 bases between them. The CDR3 totals 13 residues. CDR3 in amino acids: CSVEWGLSYEQYF. CDR3 DNA sequence: TGCAGCGTTGAGTGGGGGCTCTCCTACGAGCAGTACTTC.